This is a list of T cell receptor beta chains from one sample in a study of cytotoxic CD8 clonotypes in ibrutinib-treated CLL. Here immunoSEQ multiplex PCR was the method, and the copy in TCRdb shows in-frame clones only, minus some. The sample yields around 140,000 clones, approximately 83% seen once. Sequencing used PBMCs, obtained after 24 months of ibrutinib treatment. The origin of the receptors is a human donor with chronic lymphocytic leukemia. The CDR3 runs from the conserved cysteine through the conserved F or W. A D gene is named only where the DNA matches it firmly. Only some rows state a clone size, as once, few, many or a class for expanded clones.

once,14,TRBD2,TRBV7-2,TRBJ2-1,TGTGCCAGCAGCCTCGATGGACTAGCAGGGGAGCAGTTCTTC,CASSLDGLAGEQFF
few,14,TRBD1,TRBV7-9,TRBJ2-3,TGTGCCAGCAGCCTAACAGGGGGCTCAGATACGCAGTATTTT,CASSLTGGSDTQYF
NA,13,NA,TRBV19,TRBJ2-2,TGTGCCATCATGACAGAGAACACCGGGGAGCTGTTTTTT,CAIMTENTGELFF
NA,15,NA,TRBV27,TRBJ2-1,TGTGCCAGCGGGATGGCGGTAAGCTCCTACAATGAGCAGTTCTTC,CASGMAVSSYNEQFF
NA,12,NA,TRBV2,TRBJ1-4,TGTGCCACCCACAGGGATAATGAAAAACTGTTTTTT,CATHRDNEKLFF
NA,14,NA,TRBV7-2,TRBJ2-5,TGTGCCAGCAGCTTAGCGGTTGGCCGGGAGACCCAGTACTTC,CASSLAVGRETQYF
NA,13,NA,TRBV4-1,TRBJ2-1,TGCGCCAGCAGCCAAGATGGGACCGGTGAGCAGTTCTTC,CASSQDGTGEQFF
NA,14,TRBD2,TRBV6-5,TRBJ2-7,TGTGCCAGCAGTTCAGCTAGCGGGATACAAGAGCAGTACTTC,CASSSASGIQEQYF
once,16,NA,TRBV27,TRBJ1-4,TGTGCCAGCAGTTTATCGCCGGGGGCGCCTGGTGAAAAACTGTTTTTT,CASSLSPGAPGEKLFF
NA,15,NA,TRBV9,TRBJ2-3,TGTGCCAGCAGCGAAGGGTCCGGGAGCACAGATACGCAGTATTTT,CASSEGSGSTDTQYF
NA,15,NA,TRBV7-8,TRBJ2-7,TGTGCCAGCAGCTTACAAGAGGGCAGCTCCTACGAGCAGTACTTC,CASSLQEGSSYEQYF
NA,14,TRBD1,TRBV5-6,TRBJ1-2,TGTGCCAGCAGCCAAGGACAGGGGGCTGCTGGCTACACCTTC,CASSQGQGAAGYTF
NA,15,NA,TRBV19,TRBJ1-5,TGTGCCAGTATCCAGGACAGATATAGCAATCAGCCCCAGCATTTT,CASIQDRYSNQPQHF
once,14,TRBD2,TRBV6-5,TRBJ2-2,TGTGCCAGCCGGTTGGGGGGGGGCACCGGGGAGCTGTTTTTT,CASRLGGGTGELFF
NA,15,NA,TRBV19,TRBJ2-3,TGTGCCAGTAGTGGTAGCGGCCTTGGGACAGATACGCAGTATTTT,CASSGSGLGTDTQYF
few,15,NA,TRBV9,TRBJ2-1,TGTGCCAGCAGCGTAGAGGTAGAAGTCTACAATGAGCAGTTCTTC,CASSVEVEVYNEQFF